These 20 T cell receptor beta chains originate from one sample sequenced in a study of blood T cell repertoires in COVID-19 (dated by TCRdb to about 2020). Library preparation was by the immunoSEQ multiplex PCR assay. TCRdb took this table from immuneACCESS and kept in-frame rearrangements with V and J called. Such tables lack part of the clones; where checked against another copy, unresolved V genes explain under half of the gap, and the rest is unexplained. Within this sample are 300,000 to 500,000 clones, with 88% of them counted one time only. The ten largest clones represent around 2.1% of the sample. The sample comprised PBMCs or T cells enriched from blood (not recorded which). Every receptor here comes from a woman in her thirties or forties with acute COVID-19.

The V and J genes are TRBV11-3 and TRBJ2-7, with D hard to call. The V end lost 0 bases, the J end lost 1 base, and 7 bases lay between the germline ends. CDR1 SGHNT and CDR2 YENEEA come from the germline V gene. This CDR3 spans 14 amino acids. The CDR3 DNA sequence: TGTGCCAGCAGCTTAGATACAGAATCCTACGAGCAGTACTTC. Protein product: CASSLDTESYEQYF.

V and J are TRBV20-1 and TRBJ2-7, with D unclear. The CDR3 is made up of 11 amino acids. Germline loops: CDR1 DFQATT, CDR2 SNEGSKA (reference sequence). V gave up 3 bases and J gave up 5 bases, with 8 bases separating them. CDR3 DNA: TGCAGTGCTAGTCCCCGCGACGAGCAGTACTTC. As protein: CSASPRDEQYF.

The chain uses TRBV2 and TRBJ2-7; 7 bases are shared with TRBD1. The CDR3 is 15 residues long. Germline CDR1 and CDR2: SNHLY and FYNNEI. V lost 1 base and J lost 0; bases outside the gene matches: 3. DNA for the CDR3: TGTGCCAGCAGTGAAGTAAGGGACAGCTCCTACGAGCAGTACTTC. This codes for CASSEVRDSSYEQYF.

V and J are TRBV10-3 and TRBJ1-1; D remains ambiguous. The CDR3 consists of 14 residues. With 0 bases removed from V and 1 base from J, the gap between germline ends came to 6 bases. Germline CDR1 ENHRY, CDR2 SYGVKD. The CDR3 sequence is CAISESTENTEAFF. The CDR3 DNA reads TGTGCCATCAGTGAGTCAACAGAGAACACTGAAGCTTTCTTT.

V and J are TRBV5-1 and TRBJ1-3, with unresolved D. CDR3 length equals 15 residues. V lost 0 bases and J 2 bases, leaving 9 bases between the germline ends. Germline loops: CDR1 SGHRS, CDR2 YFSETQ. DNA of the CDR3: TGCGCCAGCAGCTTGGAATACGGGGCTGGAAACACCATATATTTT. It translates to CASSLEYGAGNTIYF.

In this sample, this clone turned up once. CDR3 DNA: TGTGCCAGCAGCTTCGGCAGGGTGGATGGCTACACCTTC. Translation gives CASSFGRVDGYTF. The chain couples TRBV5-4 to TRBJ1-2, with D tentatively TRBD1 (5 bases). CDR3 length: 13 residues. CDR1 and CDR2 from the germline V gene are SGHNT and YYREEE (reference sequence). V gave up 2 bases and J gave up 6 bases, with 11 bases separating them.

V is TRBV7-9 and J is TRBJ1-6; D remains unclear. Trimming left V 0 bases short and J 9 bases short, with 9 bases between. The CDR3 has 14 residues. The germline gives CDR1 SEHNR, CDR2 FQNEAQ (reference sequence). The CDR3 DNA reads TGTGCCAGCAGCTTAGCGTTAGGGAGTTCACCCCTCCACTTT. Protein: CASSLALGSSPLHF.

This chain connects TRBV30 to TRBJ1-6; TRBD1 agrees at 8 bases. The CDR3 length is 13 residues. V shed 0 bases, J shed 10 bases, and the junction held 2 bases outside the gene matches. Germline V gene data show CDR1 as GTSNPN and CDR2 as SVGIG (reference sequence). CDR3 in amino acids: CAWSVDRGSPLHF. CDR3 bases: TGTGCCTGGAGTGTAGACAGGGGCTCACCCCTCCACTTT.

This chain links TRBV19 with TRBJ2-7; a weak D match, TRBD2 (5 bases). Trimming took off 9 bases at V and 7 bases at J, with 25 bases between the two ends. Germline V gene sequence: CDR1 LNHDA, CDR2 SQIVND (reference sequence). This CDR3 region has 15 residues. The CDR3 DNA sequence: TGTGCCAGAAGAACCGTTGGGAGAGGTGTCCTGGAGCAGTACTTC. It encodes CARRTVGRGVLEQYF.

This chain links TRBV21-1 with TRBJ2-5; TRBD2, the table's D call, lacks a check against the DNA. TRBV21-1 is listed as a pseudogene. This CDR3 is 13 amino acids long. The CDR3 loop is CASSGEGCGTQYF. CDR3 in DNA: TGTGCCAGCTCCGGGGAAGGGTGCGGGACCCAGTACTTC.

The chain employs TRBV11-2 and TRBJ2-3; perhaps TRBD2 as D (5 bases). Germline V gives CDR1 SGHAT, CDR2 FQNNGV. Trimming removed 0 bases from V and 5 bases from J, with 12 bases in between. There are 15 residues in the CDR3. The CDR3 protein is CASSLDITREDTQYF. CDR3 bases: TGTGCCAGCAGCTTAGATATCACTAGGGAAGATACGCAGTATTTT.

Here the CDR3 reads CSAQTGGYEQYF. In nucleotides, the CDR3 is TGCAGCGCGCAGACAGGGGGCTACGAGCAGTACTTC. The rearrangement links TRBV29-1 to TRBJ2-7; 9 bases map to TRBD1. With 7 bases clipped from V and 3 bases from J, the junction kept 4 bases outside the gene matches. This CDR3 contains 12 residues. Germline CDR1 is SQVTM and CDR2 is ANQGSEA.

V usage is TRBV19 and J usage is TRBJ1-6; no clear D. The ends were cut back, 5 bases at V and 9 bases at J, with 11 bases in the middle. The CDR3 is 13 amino acids. The germline V gene encodes CDR1 LNHDA and CDR2 SQIVND (reference sequence). CDR3 nucleotides: TGTGCCAGTAGTGAGGCAGGAGGTTCACCCCTCCACTTT. Amino acids: CASSEAGGSPLHF.

This clone was counted a few times. This sequence joins TRBV29-1 and TRBJ1-3; 7 bases are shared with TRBD1. J gave up 5 bases and V 5 bases, and 6 bases lay outside the gene matches. Per germline, CDR1 SQVTM and CDR2 ANQGSEA. The CDR3 consists of 13 residues. CDR3 in amino acids: CSVSDRARNTIYF. The DNA of the CDR3 is TGCAGCGTTTCTGACAGGGCCAGAAACACCATATATTTT.

V usage is TRBV11-3 and J usage is TRBJ1-2, with a tentative D call TRBD1 (5 bases). V was cut by 4 bases and J by 0 bases, with 18 bases left in between. The CDR3 totals 17 residues. The germline gives CDR1 SGHNT, CDR2 YENEEA. The CDR3 loop is CASSSKQVGIPNYGYTF. Here the CDR3 DNA reads TGTGCCAGCAGCTCTAAACAGGTTGGGATACCTAACTATGGCTACACCTTC.

The rearrangement joins TRBV11-2 to TRBJ1-3; D gene uncertain. The CDR3 runs to 16 residues. Germline V gene sequence: CDR1 SGHAT, CDR2 FQNNGV. V dropped 3 bases and J dropped 4 bases, with 16 bases sitting between them. CDR3 sequence reads: CASSFSRPGMGNTIYF. DNA of the CDR3: TGTGCCAGCAGCTTTTCCCGCCCAGGAATGGGAAACACCATATATTTT.

The rearrangement joins TRBV21-1 to TRBJ2-1; the listed D gene, TRBD2, was not tested against the DNA. TRBV21-1 constitutes a pseudogene. This CDR3 comprises 16 residues. CDR3 sequence reads: CASSKQGGGMWNEQFF. The DNA of the CDR3 is TGTGCCAGCAGCAAACAGGGCGGGGGTATGTGGAATGAGCAGTTCTTC.

The V and J genes are TRBV12-3 or TRBV12-4 and TRBJ2-7, with a tentative D call TRBD1 (6 bases). Trimming cost V 3 bases and J 5 bases, with 11 bases left between them. The CDR3 contains 13 residues. This chain's CDR3 is CASSFLGANEQYF. The CDR3 nucleotides read TGTGCCAGCAGTTTTTTGGGGGCAAACGAGCAGTACTTC.

CDR3 loop: CASSHTGRGGNTIYF. DNA for the CDR3: TGTGCCAGCAGTCATACAGGGAGAGGTGGAAACACCATATATTTT. The chain links TRBV6-5 to TRBJ1-3; TRBD1 is a possible D gene (6 bases). Germline V lookup: CDR1 MNHEY, CDR2 SVGAGI. CDR3 length equals 15 residues. Deletions cut 5 bases from V and 3 bases from J, with 14 bases between.

CDR3 sequence reads: CASSFTGAQETQYF. For the CDR3, the DNA is TGTGCCAGCAGTTTTACAGGGGCTCAAGAGACCCAGTACTTC. The chain uses TRBV13 and TRBJ2-5; TRBD1 agrees at 7 bases. Germline V CDR1 and CDR2: PRHDT, FYEKMQ (reference sequence). The CDR3 spans 14 residues. The junction had 6 bases not matched to a gene; V was cut back by 6 bases and J by 2 bases.